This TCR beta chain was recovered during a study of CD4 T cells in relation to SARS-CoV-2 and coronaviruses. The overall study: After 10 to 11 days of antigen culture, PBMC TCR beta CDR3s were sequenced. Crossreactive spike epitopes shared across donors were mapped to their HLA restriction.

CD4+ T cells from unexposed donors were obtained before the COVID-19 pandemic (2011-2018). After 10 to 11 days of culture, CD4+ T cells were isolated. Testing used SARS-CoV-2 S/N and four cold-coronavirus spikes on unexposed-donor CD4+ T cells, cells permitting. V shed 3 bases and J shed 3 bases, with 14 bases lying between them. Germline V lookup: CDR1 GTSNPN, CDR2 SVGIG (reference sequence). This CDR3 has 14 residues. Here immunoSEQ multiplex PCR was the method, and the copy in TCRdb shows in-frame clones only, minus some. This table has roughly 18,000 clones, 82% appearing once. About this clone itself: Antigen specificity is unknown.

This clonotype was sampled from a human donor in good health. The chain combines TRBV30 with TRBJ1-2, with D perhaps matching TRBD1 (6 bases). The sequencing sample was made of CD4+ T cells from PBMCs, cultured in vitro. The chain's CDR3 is CAWSTGSSDYGYTF. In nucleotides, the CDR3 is TGTGCCTGGAGCACAGGGTCTTCGGACTATGGCTACACCTTC.